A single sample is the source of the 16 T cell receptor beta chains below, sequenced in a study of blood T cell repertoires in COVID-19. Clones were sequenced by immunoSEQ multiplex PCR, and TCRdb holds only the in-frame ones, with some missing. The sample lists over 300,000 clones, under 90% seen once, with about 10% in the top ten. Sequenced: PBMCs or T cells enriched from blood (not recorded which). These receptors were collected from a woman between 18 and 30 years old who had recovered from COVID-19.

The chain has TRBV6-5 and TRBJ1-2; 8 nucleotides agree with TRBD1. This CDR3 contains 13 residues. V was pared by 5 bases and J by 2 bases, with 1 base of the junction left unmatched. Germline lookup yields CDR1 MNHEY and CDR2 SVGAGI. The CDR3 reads CASSRQGNYGYTF. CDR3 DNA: TGTGCCAGCAGTAGACAGGGGAACTATGGCTACACCTTC.

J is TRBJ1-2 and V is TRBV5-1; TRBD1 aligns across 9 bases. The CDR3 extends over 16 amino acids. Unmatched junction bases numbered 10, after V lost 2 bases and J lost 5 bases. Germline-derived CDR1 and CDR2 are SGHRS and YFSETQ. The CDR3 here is CASSFTPGQGKYGYTF. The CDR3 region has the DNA TGCGCCAGCAGCTTTACGCCGGGACAGGGAAAGTATGGCTACACCTTC.

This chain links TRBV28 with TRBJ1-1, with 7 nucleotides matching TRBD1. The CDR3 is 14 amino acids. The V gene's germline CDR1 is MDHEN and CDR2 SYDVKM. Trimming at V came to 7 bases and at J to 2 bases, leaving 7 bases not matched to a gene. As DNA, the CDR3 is TGTGCCAGCACTGGGGGACAGACTAACACTGAAGCTTTCTTT. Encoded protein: CASTGGQTNTEAFF.

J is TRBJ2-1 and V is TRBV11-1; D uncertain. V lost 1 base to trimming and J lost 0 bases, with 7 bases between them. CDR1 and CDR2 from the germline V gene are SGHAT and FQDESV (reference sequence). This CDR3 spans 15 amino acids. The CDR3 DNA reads TGTGCCAGCAGCTTAGAACTCTCCTCCTACAATGAGCAGTTCTTC. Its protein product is CASSLELSSYNEQFF.

The chain's CDR3 is CSVSYGRDTEAFF. In nucleotides, the CDR3 is TGCAGCGTTAGCTACGGGAGGGACACTGAAGCTTTCTTT. The rearrangement joins TRBV29-1 to TRBJ1-1; D is uncertain. V was shortened by 5 bases and J by 3 bases, with 13 bases between the two germline ends. The CDR3 is 13 amino acids. Germline loops: CDR1 SQVTM, CDR2 ANQGSEA. Full variable domain (rest looked up from reference TRBV29-1 and TRBJ1-1): SAVISQKPSRDICQRGTSLTIQCQVDSQVTMMFWYRQQPGQSLTLIATANQGSEATYESGFVIDKFPISRPNLTFSTLTVSNMSPEDSSIYLCSVSYGRDTEAFFGQGTRLTVV.

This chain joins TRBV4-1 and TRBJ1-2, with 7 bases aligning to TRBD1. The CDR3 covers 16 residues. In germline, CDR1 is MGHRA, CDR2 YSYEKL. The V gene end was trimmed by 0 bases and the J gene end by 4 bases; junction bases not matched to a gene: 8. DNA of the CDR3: TGCGCCAGCAGCCAAGAACAAGGCACAGGGGCCTATGGCTACACCTTC. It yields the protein CASSQEQGTGAYGYTF.

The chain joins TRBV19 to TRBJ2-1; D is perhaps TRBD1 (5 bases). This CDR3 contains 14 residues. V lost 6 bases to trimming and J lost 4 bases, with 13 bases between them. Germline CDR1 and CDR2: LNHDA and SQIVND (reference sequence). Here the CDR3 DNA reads TGTGCCAGTAGCCATCAGACAGCTTACAATGAGCAGTTCTTC. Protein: CASSHQTAYNEQFF.

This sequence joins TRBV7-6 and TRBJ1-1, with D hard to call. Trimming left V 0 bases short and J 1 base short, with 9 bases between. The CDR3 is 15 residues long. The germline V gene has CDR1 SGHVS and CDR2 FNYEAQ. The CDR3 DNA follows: TGTGCCAGCAGCTTAGCGGAGACGCCGAACACTGAAGCTTTCTTT. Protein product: CASSLAETPNTEAFF.

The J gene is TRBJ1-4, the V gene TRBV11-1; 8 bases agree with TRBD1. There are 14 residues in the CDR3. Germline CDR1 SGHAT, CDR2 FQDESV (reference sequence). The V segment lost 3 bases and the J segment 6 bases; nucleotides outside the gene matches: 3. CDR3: CASSFGQGDEKLFF. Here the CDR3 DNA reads TGTGCCAGCAGCTTTGGACAGGGAGATGAAAAACTGTTTTTT.

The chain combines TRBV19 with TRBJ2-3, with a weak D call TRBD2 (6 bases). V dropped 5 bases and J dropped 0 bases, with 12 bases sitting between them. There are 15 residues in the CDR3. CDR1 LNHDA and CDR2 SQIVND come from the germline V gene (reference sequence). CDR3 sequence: CASSYGGSSTDTQYF. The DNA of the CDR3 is TGTGCCAGTAGTTATGGGGGGTCTAGCACAGATACGCAGTATTTT.

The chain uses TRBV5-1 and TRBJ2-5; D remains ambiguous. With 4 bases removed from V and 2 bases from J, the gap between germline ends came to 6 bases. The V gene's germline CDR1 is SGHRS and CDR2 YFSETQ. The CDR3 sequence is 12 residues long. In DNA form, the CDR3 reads TGCGCCAGCAGCGAGACACAAGAGACCCAGTACTTC. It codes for CASSETQETQYF.

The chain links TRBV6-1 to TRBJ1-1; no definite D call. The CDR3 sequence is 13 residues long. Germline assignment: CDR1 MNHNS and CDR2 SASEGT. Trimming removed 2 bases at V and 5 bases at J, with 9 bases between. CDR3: CASSETSGTEAFF. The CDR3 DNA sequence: TGTGCCAGCAGTGAAACGTCCGGGACTGAAGCTTTCTTT.

Written as DNA, the CDR3 is TGTGCCAGTAGTATCACAGGGCTCCAGAACACTGAAGCTTTCTTT. Residues: CASSITGLQNTEAFF. The V gene is TRBV19, the J gene TRBJ1-1; tentative D call: TRBD1 (6 bases). Per the germline V gene, CDR1 is LNHDA and CDR2 is SQIVND (reference sequence). The germline V and J ends were trimmed by 3 bases and 1 base, with 12 bases remaining between them. The CDR3 totals 15 residues.

In DNA form, the CDR3 reads TGTGCCAGCAGCCCGAAGGACAGCTTCACCGGGGAGCTGTTTTTT. Amino acid sequence: CASSPKDSFTGELFF. The V call is TRBV9, the J call TRBJ2-2, with D possibly being TRBD1 (6 bases). Trimming took off 4 bases at V and 4 bases at J, with 14 bases between the two ends. Germline assignment: CDR1 SGDLS and CDR2 YYNGEE. The CDR3 runs to 15 residues.

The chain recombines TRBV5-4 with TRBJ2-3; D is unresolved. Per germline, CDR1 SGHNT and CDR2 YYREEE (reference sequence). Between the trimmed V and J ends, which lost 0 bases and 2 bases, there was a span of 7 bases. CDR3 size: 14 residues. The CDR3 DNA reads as TGTGCCAGCAGCTTGGCGGTATTCACAGATACGCAGTATTTT. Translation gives CASSLAVFTDTQYF.

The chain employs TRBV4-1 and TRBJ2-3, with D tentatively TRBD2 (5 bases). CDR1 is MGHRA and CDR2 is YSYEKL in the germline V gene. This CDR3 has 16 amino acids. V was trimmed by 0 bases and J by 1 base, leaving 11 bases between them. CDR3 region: CASSQEGSVRTDTQYF. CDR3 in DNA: TGCGCCAGCAGCCAAGAGGGGAGCGTCCGCACAGATACGCAGTATTTT.